One sample yielded the 27 T cell receptor beta chains listed below, sequenced in a study of CD8 T cells in Susac syndrome. When the RNA was reverse transcribed, random hexamers were used with an input of about 0.5 to 1 ug. TCRdb re-called the immunoSEQ multiplex PCR reads with MiXCR, one entry per CDR3 protein. The data hold about 140,000 distinct CDR3 sequences, with more than 90% observed a single time. The sequenced material came from CD4+ T cells from PBMCs. The receptors come from a human donor with Susac syndrome.

This sequence joins TRBV11-2 and TRBJ2-7; 10 nucleotides align to TRBD1. The CDR3 is made up of 14 amino acids. J was trimmed by 6 bases and V by 5 bases; bases with no gene match: 7. CDR1 and CDR2 from the germline V gene are SGHAT and FQNNGV. CDR3 residues: CASSRDRGPFEQYF. For the CDR3, the DNA is TGTGCCAGCAGCCGGGACAGGGGTCCTTTCGAGCAGTACTTC.

This rearrangement joins TRBV15 to TRBJ2-2, with D unclear. Germline V lookup: CDR1 LNHNV, CDR2 YYDKDF (reference sequence). This CDR3 is built from 16 residues. V lost 1 base to trimming and J lost 3 bases, with 12 bases between them. This CDR3 is CATSRGSPRHTGELFF. The CDR3 nucleotides are TGTGCCACCAGCAGAGGTTCCCCACGGCACACCGGGGAGCTGTTTTTT.

The V call is TRBV3-1, the J call TRBJ2-5; D is perhaps TRBD2 (6 bases). The ends were cut back, 2 bases at V and 1 base at J, with 8 bases in the middle. The CDR3 extends over 14 amino acids. Germline-derived CDR1 and CDR2 are LGHDT and YNNKEL (reference sequence). CDR3 in amino acids: CASSQRGSQETQYF. CDR3 sequence (DNA): TGTGCCAGCAGCCAACGGGGGAGCCAAGAGACCCAGTACTTC.

This chain connects TRBV6-6 to TRBJ2-5; D is unresolved. The CDR3 totals 14 residues. Trimming stripped 2 bases from V and 3 bases from J, with 10 bases between. Germline V lookup: CDR1 MNHNY, CDR2 SVGAGI (reference sequence). Here the CDR3 reads CASSYLLQEETQYF. The CDR3 DNA reads as TGTGCCAGCAGTTACCTCCTGCAGGAAGAGACCCAGTACTTC.

The V call is TRBV28, the J call TRBJ2-7; D uncertain. Germline V gene lookup returns CDR1 MDHEN and CDR2 SYDVKM. V dropped 0 bases and J dropped 4 bases, with 13 bases sitting between them. The CDR3 is made up of 15 amino acids. The CDR3 protein is CASSLWGGRLYEQYF. The DNA of the CDR3 is TGTGCCAGCAGTTTATGGGGTGGGCGGCTTTACGAGCAGTACTTC.

CDR3 sequence reads: CASSAPFGGTTDTQYF. CDR3 bases: TGTGCCAGCAGCGCTCCTTTCGGGGGGACCACAGATACGCAGTATTTT. The chain combines TRBV9 with TRBJ2-3; 7 nucleotides match TRBD2. CDR1 is SGDLS and CDR2 is YYNGEE in the germline V gene. The CDR3 runs 16 residues. The V gene end was trimmed by 3 bases and the J gene end by 2 bases; junction bases not matched to a gene: 9.

The gene calls are TRBV6-6 and TRBJ1-2; the match to TRBD1 covers 9 bases. CDR1 is MNHNY, CDR2 SVGAGI, per germline (reference sequence). With V trimmed by 9 bases and J by 5 bases, 4 bases remained unmatched. The CDR3 is made up of 12 amino acids. The CDR3 nucleotides are TGTGCCAGTAGACAGGGGGAATATGGCTACACCTTC. It specifies CASRQGEYGYTF.

The V gene is TRBV12-3 or TRBV12-4, the J gene TRBJ2-1; no clear D. The V gene lost 6 bases and the J gene lost 8 bases, with 11 bases spanning the gap. CDR3 size: 12 residues. CDR3 coding DNA: TGTGCCAGCAGGAAGTCCGTGGATGAGCAGTTCTTC. It translates to CASRKSVDEQFF.

The gene calls are TRBV11-2 and TRBJ2-7; TRBD1 might be the D (6 bases). The germline CDR1 and CDR2 sequences are SGHAT and FQNNGV. The V end was cut by 8 bases, the J end by 6 bases, with 20 bases between. The CDR3 is made up of 14 amino acids. CDR3 in DNA: TGTGCCAGCCGACTCGTGCAGGGGCCGGGCGAGCAGTACTTC. Its translation is CASRLVQGPGEQYF.

This sequence joins TRBV6-5 and TRBJ1-2, with D hard to call. The CDR3 consists of 14 residues. Deletions cut 6 bases from V and 5 bases from J, with 16 bases between. CDR1 is MNHEY, CDR2 SVGAGI, per germline. The DNA for the CDR3 is TGTGCCAGCAGAGGAGACCCGGGGAATTATGGCTACACCTTC. As protein: CASRGDPGNYGYTF.

This sequence joins TRBV18 and TRBJ2-3; TRBD1 matches at 7 bases. The CDR3 runs to 14 residues. Germline assignment: CDR1 KGHSH and CDR2 LQKENI. V lost 3 bases, J lost 10 bases, and 10 bases stayed unmatched. The CDR3 nucleotides are TGTGCCAGCTCACCGGAGAGACAGGGATGGTCGCAGTATTTT. The encoded protein is CASSPERQGWSQYF.

The chain joins TRBV4-1 to TRBJ2-7, with a possible D match to TRBD1 (5 bases). CDR1 is MGHRA, CDR2 YSYEKL, per germline. This CDR3 spans 13 amino acids. V lost 0 bases and J lost 7, with 10 bases in between. The chain's CDR3 is CASSQDSGWEQYF. Written as DNA, the CDR3 is TGCGCCAGCAGCCAAGATTCAGGGTGGGAGCAGTACTTC.

The rearrangement uses TRBV7-9 and TRBJ1-1; D might be TRBD1 (5 bases). In germline, CDR1 is SEHNR, CDR2 FQNEAQ (reference sequence). The CDR3 consists of 16 residues. V lost 0 bases and J 0 bases, leaving 11 bases between the germline ends. CDR3 sequence: CASSLAGAGMNTEAFF. CDR3 in DNA: TGTGCCAGCAGCTTAGCTGGGGCAGGGATGAACACTGAAGCTTTCTTT.

The V gene is TRBV4-1, the J gene TRBJ1-4; D is ambiguous. Between the trimmed V and J ends, which lost 0 bases and 5 bases, there was a span of 7 bases. This CDR3 spans 14 amino acids. CDR1 and CDR2 (germline): MGHRA, YSYEKL. The CDR3 bases are TGCGCCAGCAGCCAAGACAGAAGCAATGAAAAACTGTTTTTT. Translation: CASSQDRSNEKLFF.

The chain carries TRBV6-5 and TRBJ2-3; no clear D gene. Germline CDR1 and CDR2: MNHEY and SVGAGI. Between the trimmed V and J ends, which lost 2 bases and 8 bases, there was a span of 8 bases. This CDR3 is 12 amino acids long. The CDR3 DNA is TGTGCCAGCAGTTACCTTTCGGGTACGCAGTATTTT. Protein product: CASSYLSGTQYF.

The V and J genes are TRBV20-1 and TRBJ1-1; the match to TRBD1 covers 7 bases. This CDR3 has 13 amino acids. V trimming: 6 bases; J trimming: 4 bases; junction bases outside the gene matches: 8. Germline V CDR1 and CDR2: DFQATT, SNEGSKA (reference sequence). The CDR3 region is CSAPDRAATEAFF. The DNA for the CDR3 is TGCAGTGCCCCAGACAGGGCGGCCACTGAAGCTTTCTTT.

The chain carries TRBV18 and TRBJ2-5; TRBD2 is a possible D gene (5 bases). V lost 6 bases and J 2 bases, leaving 10 bases between the germline ends. Germline assignment: CDR1 KGHSH and CDR2 LQKENI. The CDR3 is made up of 13 amino acids. The DNA for the CDR3 is TGTGCCAGCTCTCGTGGGGAGCAAGAGACCCAGTACTTC. Translated: CASSRGEQETQYF.

V gene TRBV9 combines with J gene TRBJ2-2, with 8 bases fitting TRBD2. The germline V gene encodes CDR1 SGDLS and CDR2 YYNGEE. After removal of 4 bases from V and 0 bases from J, the junction contained 5 bases not matched to a gene. The CDR3 has 16 amino acids. This CDR3 reads CASSHGGGPNTGELFF. The CDR3 DNA sequence: TGTGCCAGCAGCCACGGGGGGGGTCCGAACACCGGGGAGCTGTTTTTT.

This rearrangement joins TRBV29-1 to TRBJ2-7, with 7 positions matching TRBD2. The length of the CDR3 is 12 residues. After removal of 5 bases from V and 7 bases from J, the junction contained 8 bases not matched to a gene. CDR1 is SQVTM, CDR2 ANQGSEA, per germline. This CDR3 is CSVSEAGVEQYF. The DNA for the CDR3 is TGCAGCGTTTCCGAGGCGGGAGTTGAGCAGTACTTC.

This clonotype came up once. The chain has TRBV28 and TRBJ1-5, with D possibly TRBD1 on 5 matching bases. Trimming stripped 1 base from V and 7 bases from J, with 8 bases between. Germline-derived CDR1 and CDR2 are MDHEN and SYDVKM. CDR3 size: 13 residues. In DNA, the CDR3 is TGTGCCAGCAGTTTATTGGGGGGGCAGCCCCAGCATTTT. Translation gives CASSLLGGQPQHF.

The V gene is TRBV3-1, the J gene TRBJ2-3, with TRBD2 identical over 9 bases. The V segment lost 4 bases and the J segment 3 bases; nucleotides outside the gene matches: 11. This CDR3 spans 17 amino acids. The V gene's germline CDR1 is LGHDT and CDR2 YNNKEL (reference sequence). CDR3 nucleotides: TGTGCCAGCAGCCCCGAGATAGCGGGAGTCTCGACAGATACGCAGTATTTT. It yields the protein CASSPEIAGVSTDTQYF.

The V gene is TRBV20-1, the J gene TRBJ2-1, with D tentatively TRBD2 (6 bases). Per the germline V gene, CDR1 is DFQATT and CDR2 is SNEGSKA (reference sequence). V was trimmed by 0 bases and J by 8 bases, leaving 14 bases between them. The CDR3 loop spans 14 amino acids. For the CDR3, the DNA is TGCAGTGCTAGAGAAGTAAGGACTAAGTATGAGCAGTTCTTC. Protein product: CSAREVRTKYEQFF.

This chain uses TRBV2 with TRBJ2-3; D unresolved. The CDR3 contains 11 residues. V was shortened by 6 bases and J by 7 bases, with 8 bases between the two germline ends. The germline CDR1 and CDR2 sequences are SNHLY and FYNNEI. The CDR3: CASRPENTQYF. The CDR3 bases are TGTGCCAGCAGGCCCGAGAATACGCAGTATTTT.

The chain uses TRBV20-1 and TRBJ1-5, with TRBD1 identical over 8 bases. Germline-derived CDR1 and CDR2 are DFQATT and SNEGSKA (reference sequence). CDR3 size: 16 residues. Germline trimming cut 0 bases from V and 5 bases from J; bases unmatched to any gene: 9. The chain's CDR3 is CSARDPWAGGHQPQHF. The CDR3 nucleotides are TGCAGTGCTAGAGATCCTTGGGCAGGGGGCCATCAGCCCCAGCATTTT.

CDR3 loop: CASSEGGTGATQYF. The CDR3, as DNA: TGTGCCAGCAGTGAGGGGGGCACTGGGGCGACCCAGTACTTC. V is TRBV25-1 and J is TRBJ2-5; perhaps D is TRBD1 or TRBD2 (6 bases each). Trimming shortened V by 3 bases and J by 7 bases, and 15 bases separated the two germline ends. The germline V gene has CDR1 MGHDK and CDR2 SYGVNS. The CDR3 loop spans 14 amino acids.

The rearrangement uses TRBV28 and TRBJ1-5; 7 nucleotides line up with TRBD1. From germline, CDR1 is MDHEN and CDR2 SYDVKM. The CDR3 is 15 amino acids. V dropped 3 bases and J dropped 5; count of bases not matched to a gene: 7. The CDR3 reads CASSFLDRADQPQHF. CDR3 DNA sequence: TGTGCCAGCAGTTTCCTCGACAGGGCCGATCAGCCCCAGCATTTT.

V and J are TRBV24-1 and TRBJ2-5; D is perhaps TRBD1 (6 bases). V lost 4 bases to trimming and J lost 1 base, with 12 bases between them. CDR1 and CDR2 from the germline V gene are KGHDR and SFDVKD. The CDR3 runs to 15 residues. CDR3 nucleotide sequence: TGTGCCACCAGTGACTCCAGGGGATCCCAAGAGACCCAGTACTTC. This sequence encodes CATSDSRGSQETQYF.